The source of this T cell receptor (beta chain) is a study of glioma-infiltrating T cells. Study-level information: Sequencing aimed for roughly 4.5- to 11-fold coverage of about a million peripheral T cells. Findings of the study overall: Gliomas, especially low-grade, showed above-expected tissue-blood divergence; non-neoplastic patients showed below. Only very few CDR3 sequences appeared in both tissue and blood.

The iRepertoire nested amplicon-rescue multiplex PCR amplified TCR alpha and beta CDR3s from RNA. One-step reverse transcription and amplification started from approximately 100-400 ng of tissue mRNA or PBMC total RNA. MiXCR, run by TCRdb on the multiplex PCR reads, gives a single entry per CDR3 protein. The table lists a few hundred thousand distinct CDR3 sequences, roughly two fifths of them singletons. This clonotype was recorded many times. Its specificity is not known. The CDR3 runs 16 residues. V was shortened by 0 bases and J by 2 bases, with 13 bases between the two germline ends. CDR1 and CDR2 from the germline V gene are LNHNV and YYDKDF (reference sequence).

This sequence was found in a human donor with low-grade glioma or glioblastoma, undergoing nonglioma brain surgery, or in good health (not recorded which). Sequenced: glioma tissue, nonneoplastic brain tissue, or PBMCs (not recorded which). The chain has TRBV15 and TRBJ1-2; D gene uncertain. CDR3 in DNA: TGTGCCACCAGCAGAGACTTCGGGGTGGCGAACTATGGCTACACCTTC. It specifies CATSRDFGVANYGYTF.